This TCR beta chain was found in a study of post-analysis software for immune sequencing data. Note on this clonotype: The antigen remains undetermined.

The study, taken as a whole, reports: Multiple sclerosis was associated with a significant reduction in normalized Chao1 diversity relative to controls. Samples sharing a preparation batch grouped tightly together when assessed by F measure.

The authors incorporated unique molecular identifiers into the TCR beta cDNA libraries. Each batch of 1 to 10 million T cells produced roughly 450,000 cDNA molecules. TCRdb re-derived calls from the PCR reads in MiXCR, one entry per CDR3 protein. The sample includes about 820,000 distinct CDR3 sequences, under 70% of them seen just once. The TCR originated in a girl under 18 with multiple sclerosis. Sequenced: blood.

CDR3 sequence reads: CASSLVISQYQETQYF. CDR3 DNA: TGCGCCAGCAGCTTGGTTATAAGCCAGTACCAAGAGACCCAGTACTTC. The chain couples TRBV5-1 to TRBJ2-5, with D unclear. CDR3 length: 16 amino acids. Germline assignment: CDR1 SGHRS and CDR2 YFSETQ. V gave up 0 bases and J gave up 0 bases, with 12 bases separating them.